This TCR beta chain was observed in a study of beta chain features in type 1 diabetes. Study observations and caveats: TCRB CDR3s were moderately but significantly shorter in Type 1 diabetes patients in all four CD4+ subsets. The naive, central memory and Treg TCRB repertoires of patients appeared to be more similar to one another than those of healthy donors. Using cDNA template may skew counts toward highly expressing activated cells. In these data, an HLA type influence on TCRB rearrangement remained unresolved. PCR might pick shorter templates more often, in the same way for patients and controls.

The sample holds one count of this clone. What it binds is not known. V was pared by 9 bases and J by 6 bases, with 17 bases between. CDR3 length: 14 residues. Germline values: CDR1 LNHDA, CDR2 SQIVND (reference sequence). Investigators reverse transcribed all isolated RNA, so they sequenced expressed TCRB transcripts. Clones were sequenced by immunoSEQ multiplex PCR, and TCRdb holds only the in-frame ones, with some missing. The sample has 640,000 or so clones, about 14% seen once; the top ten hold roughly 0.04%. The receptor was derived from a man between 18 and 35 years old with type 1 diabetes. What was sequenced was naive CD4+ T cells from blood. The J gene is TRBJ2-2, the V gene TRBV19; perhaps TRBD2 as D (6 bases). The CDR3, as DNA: TGTGCCAGACCCCTTGGGGAGGAGGCCGGGGAGCTGTTTTTT. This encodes CARPLGEEAGELFF.